The 5 T cell receptor beta chains below come from one sample, sequenced in a study of blood T cell repertoires in COVID-19. Method: immunoSEQ multiplex PCR; TCRdb's copy keeps in-frame clones and lacks some. The table has some 180,000 clones, 84% seen once. Sequenced material: peripheral blood. These receptors were collected from a woman aged 80 or over with COVID-19, enrolled during active disease.

The V gene is TRBV30, the J gene TRBJ2-7; D is undetermined. Germline loops: CDR1 GTSNPN, CDR2 SVGIG (reference sequence). The CDR3 loop spans 13 amino acids. Trimming took off 2 bases at V and 0 bases at J, with 8 bases between the two ends. As DNA, the CDR3 is TGTGCCTGGAGTCCCGACAACTCCTACGAGCAGTACTTC. Translation: CAWSPDNSYEQYF.

This clone was recorded a few times. The rearrangement joins TRBV7-6 to TRBJ2-5; TRBD2 matches 13 bases. Trimming cost V 6 bases and J 5 bases; bases outside gene matches: 6. There are 15 residues in the CDR3. Germline-derived CDR1 and CDR2 are SGHVS and FNYEAQ. The CDR3 sequence: CASRSQTSGGETQYF. The CDR3 coding sequence is TGTGCCAGCAGATCTCAGACTAGCGGGGGGGAGACCCAGTACTTC.

V usage is TRBV28 and J usage is TRBJ1-1; no firm D call. Trimming pared 11 bases from V and 3 bases from J, leaving 7 bases between. Germline CDR1 reads MDHEN; CDR2 reads SYDVKM. This CDR3 is 10 amino acids long. The CDR3 nucleotides are TGTGCCGTCGTGTACACTGAAGCTTTCTTT. Amino acid sequence: CAVVYTEAFF.

V usage is TRBV7-3 and J usage is TRBJ1-1; D unresolved. The CDR3 sequence is 13 residues long. Germline values: CDR1 SGHTA, CDR2 FQGTGA. V dropped 2 bases and J dropped 0 bases, with 4 bases sitting between them. The DNA of the CDR3 is TGTGCCAGCAGCTTATACATGAACACTGAAGCTTTCTTT. Residues: CASSLYMNTEAFF.

Only a few counts were recorded for this clone. V gene TRBV10-3 combines with J gene TRBJ2-1; 10 nucleotides match TRBD2. The germline V gene has CDR1 ENHRY and CDR2 SYGVKD. This CDR3 comprises 14 residues. Trimming removed 10 bases from V and 2 bases from J; junction bases left unmatched: 5. Here the CDR3 reads CATSSGRTYNEQFF. For the CDR3, the DNA is TGTGCCACCTCTAGCGGGAGAACCTACAATGAGCAGTTCTTC.